This T cell receptor beta chain stems from a study of T cell repertoires in cytomegalovirus infection. Study-level findings and limits: HLA-C-restricted CMV-specific TCR beta clonotypes prevailed in the ex vivo response.

The CDR3 is made up of 12 amino acids. V was trimmed by 2 bases and J by 5 bases, leaving 7 bases between them. TCRdb independently ran MiXCR on the reads; one entry per CDR3 protein. The data show about 830,000 distinct CDR3 sequences, over 25% seen once. Of note for this clonotype: The antigen remains undetermined.

The chain is built from TRBV12-3 or TRBV12-4 and TRBJ2-7, with no clear D. This receptor was obtained from a human donor in good health (CMV status not recorded). Some clones in this sample may be carry-over from other donors' samples. Sequencing was performed on cultured CD8+ T cells from PBMCs, taken from culture after CMV antigen stimulation. The chain's CDR3 is CASSLLVDEQYF. The CDR3 bases are TGTGCCAGCAGTTTATTGGTGGACGAGCAGTACTTC.